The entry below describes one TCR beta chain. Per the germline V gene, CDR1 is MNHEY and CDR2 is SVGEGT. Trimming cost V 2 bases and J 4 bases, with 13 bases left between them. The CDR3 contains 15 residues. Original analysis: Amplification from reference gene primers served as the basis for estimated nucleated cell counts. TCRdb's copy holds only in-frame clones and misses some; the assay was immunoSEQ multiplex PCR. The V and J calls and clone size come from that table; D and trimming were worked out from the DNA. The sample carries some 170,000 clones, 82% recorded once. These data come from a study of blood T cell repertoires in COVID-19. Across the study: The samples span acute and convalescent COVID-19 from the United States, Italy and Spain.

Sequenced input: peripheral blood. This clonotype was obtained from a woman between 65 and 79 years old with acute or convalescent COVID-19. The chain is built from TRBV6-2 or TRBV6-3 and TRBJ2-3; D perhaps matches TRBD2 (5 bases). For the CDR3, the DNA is TGTGCCAGCAGTTACGGGATCGCCGGGGCAGATACGCAGTATTTT. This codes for CASSYGIAGADTQYF.